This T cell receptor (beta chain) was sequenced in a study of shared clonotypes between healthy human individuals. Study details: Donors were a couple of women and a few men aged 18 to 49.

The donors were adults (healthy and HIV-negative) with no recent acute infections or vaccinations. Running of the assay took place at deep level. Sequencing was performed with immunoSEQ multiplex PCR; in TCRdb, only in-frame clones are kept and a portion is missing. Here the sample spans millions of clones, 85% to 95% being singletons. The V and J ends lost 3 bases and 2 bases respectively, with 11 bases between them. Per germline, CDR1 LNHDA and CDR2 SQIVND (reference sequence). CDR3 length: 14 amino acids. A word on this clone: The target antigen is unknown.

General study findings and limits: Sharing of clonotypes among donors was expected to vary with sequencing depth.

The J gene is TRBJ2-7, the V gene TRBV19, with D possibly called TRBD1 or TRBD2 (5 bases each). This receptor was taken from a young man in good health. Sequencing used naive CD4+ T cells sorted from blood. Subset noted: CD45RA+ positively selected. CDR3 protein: CASSIRDGPYEQYF. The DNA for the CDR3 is TGTGCCAGTAGTATCCGGGACGGTCCCTACGAGCAGTACTTC. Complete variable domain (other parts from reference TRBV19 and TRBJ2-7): DGGITQSPKYLFRKEGQNVTLSCEQNLNHDAMYWYRQDPGQGLRLIYYSQIVNDFQKGDIAEGYSVSREKKESFPLTVTSAQKNPTAFYLCASSIRDGPYEQYFGPGTRLTVT.